This T cell receptor (beta chain) was observed in a study of shared clonotypes between healthy human individuals. This clone was seen once. The data were produced by immunoSEQ multiplex PCR, yet TCRdb's version contains in-frame clones alone and is incomplete. The sample has about 2 million clones, less than 95% seen once. It was CD45RO-negative cells, positively selected for CCR7, that made up naive CD8 cells, with terminally differentiated effector memory CD45RA+ cells excluded. Donors had no recently reported acute infections or vaccinations and were HIV-negative. Germline V gene data show CDR1 as LNHNV and CDR2 as YYDKDF (reference sequence). With 1 base removed from V and 1 base from J, the gap between germline ends came to 5 bases. The CDR3 extends over 14 amino acids.

This chain joins TRBV15 and TRBJ2-1; D is unresolved. The receptor comes from a man in his late teens or twenties in good health. The specimen was naive CD8+ T cells sorted from blood. The CDR3 loop reads CATSRVGSYNEQFF. CDR3 bases: TGTGCCACCAGCAGAGTGGGATCCTACAATGAGCAGTTCTTC.